These T cell receptor beta chains were read from a single sample in a study of blood T cell repertoires in COVID-19. Only in-frame clones appear in the TCRdb table, and some are missing; sequencing was by immunoSEQ multiplex PCR. The table records about 280,000 clones, around 90% of them present only once. The specimen was peripheral blood. These receptors originate from a woman in her fifties or sixties who had recovered from COVID-19. The CDR3 runs from the conserved cysteine through the conserved F or W. The D gene is left open where the match is weak. Rows give clone size only sometimes, using once, few, many, or a class for an expanded clone.

size | length | D | J | V | DNA | CDR3
- | 17 | TRBD2 | TRBJ2-2 | TRBV27 | TGTGCCAGCAGCGGGACTAGCGGGAGGAGGAACACCGGGGAGCTGTTTTTT | CASSGTSGRRNTGELFF
- | 14 | - | TRBJ1-2 | TRBV6-1 | TGTGCCAGCAGTGAACTCACAGGGACCTATGGCTACACCTTC | CASSELTGTYGYTF
- | 17 | TRBD2 | TRBJ2-7 | TRBV7-2 | TGTGCCAGCAGTACGACGGGACTAGCGGGAAGGGCCTACGAGCAGTACTTC | CASSTTGLAGRAYEQYF
- | 15 | - | TRBJ2-1 | TRBV5-4 | TGTGCCAGCAGCTTGGACTTGACAGACTACAATGAGCAGTTCTTC | CASSLDLTDYNEQFF
- | 15 | TRBD2 | TRBJ2-7 | TRBV7-2 | TGTGCCAGCAGCTTAAGTATGGGACTAGCATTCGAGCAGTACTTC | CASSLSMGLAFEQYF
- | 14 | - | TRBJ1-5 | TRBV28 | TGTGCCAGCGGACGGGCGGGCAGCAATCAGCCCCAGCATTTT | CASGRAGSNQPQHF
- | 13 | - | TRBJ2-5 | TRBV24-1 | TGTGCCACCGTTTCGGCAGGGTGGGAGACCCAGTACTTC | CATVSAGWETQYF
- | 14 | TRBD1 | TRBJ1-6 | TRBV27 | TGTGCCAGCACCACAGGGGGAGGGGGTTCACCCCTCCACTTT | CASTTGGGGSPLHF
once | 16 | TRBD2 | TRBJ2-1 | TRBV19 | TGTGCCAGTAGCGATTATAGCGGGGCTAACTACAATGAGCAGTTCTTC | CASSDYSGANYNEQFF
once | 11 | - | TRBJ2-1 | TRBV5-6 | TGTGCCAGCACCGTCGACAATGAGCAGTTCTTC | CASTVDNEQFF
- | 14 | - | TRBJ1-4 | TRBV23-1 | TGCGCCAGCAGTCAAGTCGGCCGGGGTGAAAAACTGTTTTTT | CASSQVGRGEKLFF
- | 13 | - | TRBJ1-1 | TRBV6-5 | TGTGCCAGCAGTTTGTCGGCGGGTACTGAAGCTTTCTTT | CASSLSAGTEAFF
- | 13 | - | TRBJ2-7 | TRBV5-1 | TGCGCCAGCAGCTTGGTATCGGGTCGAGAGCAGTACTTC | CASSLVSGREQYF
- | 14 | TRBD2 | TRBJ2-5 | TRBV5-4 | TGTGCCATAAGCGGGGGGGGGACGCAAGAGACCCAGTACTTC | CAISGGGTQETQYF
- | 15 | TRBD1 | TRBJ2-7 | TRBV7-2 | TGTGCCAGCAGCCCCCAAGGGGGCCACTCCTACGAGCAGTACTTC | CASSPQGGHSYEQYF
- | 13 | - | TRBJ1-1 | TRBV5-5 | TGTGCCAGCAGCTCGGGTTTCGGCGCTGAAGCTTTCTTT | CASSSGFGAEAFF